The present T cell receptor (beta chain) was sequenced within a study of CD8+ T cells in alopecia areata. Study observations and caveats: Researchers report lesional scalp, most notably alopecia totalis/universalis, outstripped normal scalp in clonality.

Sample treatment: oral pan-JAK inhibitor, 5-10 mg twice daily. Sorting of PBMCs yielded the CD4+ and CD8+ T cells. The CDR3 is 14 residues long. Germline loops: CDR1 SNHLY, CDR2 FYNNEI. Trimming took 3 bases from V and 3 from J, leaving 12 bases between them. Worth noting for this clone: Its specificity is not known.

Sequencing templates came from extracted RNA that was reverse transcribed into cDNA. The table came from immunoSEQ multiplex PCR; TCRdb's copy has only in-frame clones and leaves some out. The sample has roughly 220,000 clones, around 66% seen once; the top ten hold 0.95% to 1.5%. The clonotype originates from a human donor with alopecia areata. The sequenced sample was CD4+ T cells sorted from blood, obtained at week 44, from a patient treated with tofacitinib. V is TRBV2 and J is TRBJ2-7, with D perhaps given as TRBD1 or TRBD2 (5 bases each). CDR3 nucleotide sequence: TGTGCCAGCAGTGAGAGGGACGGCTTCTACGAGCAGTACTTC. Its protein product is CASSERDGFYEQYF.